The T cell receptor (beta chain) under discussion was sequenced for a study of blood T cell repertoires in COVID-19. Overall study: Samples representing acute and convalescent COVID-19 were sourced from the United States, Italy and Spain. T cells, B-cell-depleted T cells, or PBMCs supplied cDNA or gDNA.

Germline CDR1 SGHRS, CDR2 YFSETQ. The CDR3 extends over 15 amino acids. With 4 bases removed from V and 2 bases from J, the gap between germline ends came to 15 bases. Original processing methods: Quantification of nucleated cells was approximated via reference gene primer amplification. TCRdb keeps only in-frame clones here, not all; method: immunoSEQ multiplex PCR. V, J and clone size were drawn from that table, and D and trimming were deduced from the DNA. In the table there are 55,000 to 85,000 clones, approximately 85% of which are singletons. The sequencing input was peripheral blood. The TCR was taken from a human donor in a cohort sampled during active COVID-19. The chain recombines TRBV5-1 with TRBJ1-1; tentatively, D is TRBD1 (6 bases). The CDR3 coding sequence is TGCGCCAGCAGCCCGACCGGGGGGGGCAACACTGAAGCTTTCTTT. Protein: CASSPTGGGNTEAFF.